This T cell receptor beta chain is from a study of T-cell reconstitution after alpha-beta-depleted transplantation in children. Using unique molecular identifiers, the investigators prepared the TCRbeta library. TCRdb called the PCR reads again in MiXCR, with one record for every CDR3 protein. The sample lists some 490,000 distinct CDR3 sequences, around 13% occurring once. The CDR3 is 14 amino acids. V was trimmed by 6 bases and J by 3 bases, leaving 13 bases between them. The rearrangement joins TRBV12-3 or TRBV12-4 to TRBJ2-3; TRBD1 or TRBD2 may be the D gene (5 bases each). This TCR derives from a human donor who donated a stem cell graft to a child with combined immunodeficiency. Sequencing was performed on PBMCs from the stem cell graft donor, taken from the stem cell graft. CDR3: CASSQGTVTDTQYF. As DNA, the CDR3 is TGTGCCAGCAGCCAAGGGACGGTGACAGATACGCAGTATTTT.